This T cell receptor beta chain was recorded in a study of T cell clones after liver transplantation. Study-wide background: Until 12-24 months post-transplant, subjects got standard immunosuppression and no induction. Tolerant meant at least one year fully off immunosuppression without liver enzymes above twice normal. Timepoints were pre-transplant, pre-withdrawal, and after withdrawal was completed or failed. Notes on the study in general: Graft donor-reactive T cells may have migrated into the graft rather than being deleted.

This table comes from immunoSEQ multiplex PCR, and its TCRdb copy is limited to in-frame clones, with some not included. Altogether some 70,000 clones are present, about four fifths being singletons, with the ten largest covering roughly 0.6%. Germline assignment: CDR1 SGHNT and CDR2 YYREEE (reference sequence). Trimming pared 0 bases from V and 1 base from J, leaving 7 bases between. The CDR3 runs to 15 residues. To note about this clone: What it recognizes is unknown.

The receptor was derived from a human donor who received a liver transplant. Sample: CD4+ T cells from blood, taken before liver transplant. The chain combines TRBV5-4 with TRBJ2-2; D not resolved. CDR3 DNA sequence: TGTGCCAGCAGCTTGGCGCGATGGAACACCGGGGAGCTGTTTTTT. Encoded protein: CASSLARWNTGELFF.